The 24 T cell receptor beta chains presented below share a single source sample, sequenced in a study of OX40 agonist ivuxolimab in advanced cancers. TCRdb's copy holds only in-frame clones and misses some; the assay was immunoSEQ multiplex PCR. The table has 25,000 to 30,000 clones, 92% seen once. Specimen: CD4+ or CD8+ T cells sorted from blood, collected in a trial of the OX40 agonist ivuxolimab. These receptors originate from an adult with an advanced solid tumor such as melanoma, head and neck, liver or kidney cancer.

This clone was counted a single time. The chain links TRBV29-1 to TRBJ1-2, with unresolved D. V lost 6 bases and J 1 base, leaving 15 bases between the germline ends. The germline V gene encodes CDR1 SQVTM and CDR2 ANQGSEA. This CDR3 has 14 amino acids. This CDR3 is CSVDGETDNYGYTF. As DNA, the CDR3 is TGCAGCGTGGACGGCGAGACCGATAACTATGGCTACACCTTC.

This clone was observed a few times. The V call is TRBV6-1, the J call TRBJ2-1; D is tentatively TRBD1 or TRBD2 (6 bases each). CDR3 size: 15 residues. Trimming left V 2 bases short and J 3 bases short, with 11 bases between. Per the germline V gene, CDR1 is MNHNS and CDR2 is SASEGT. The CDR3 region is CASSERGDLYNEQFF. DNA for the CDR3: TGTGCCAGCAGTGAAAGGGGGGACCTCTACAATGAGCAGTTCTTC.

This chain uses TRBV19 with TRBJ1-1; D uncertain. The CDR3 has 13 residues. V dropped 4 bases and J dropped 9 bases, with 15 bases sitting between them. The germline gives CDR1 LNHDA, CDR2 SQIVND (reference sequence). The CDR3 region has the DNA TGTGCCAGTAGTACTCCGGACGGGCGGAAAGCTTTCTTT. It translates to CASSTPDGRKAFF.

Here the CDR3 reads CASTLAGTLFAEAFF. The DNA for the CDR3 is TGTGCCAGTACCCTCGCCGGGACTCTTTTTGCTGAAGCTTTCTTT. The chain couples TRBV19 to TRBJ1-1; D is perhaps TRBD1 (5 bases). With 7 bases removed from V and 6 bases from J, the gap between germline ends came to 21 bases. CDR3 length: 15 residues. Germline lookup yields CDR1 LNHDA and CDR2 SQIVND (reference sequence).

This chain connects TRBV7-9 to TRBJ2-5, with TRBD2 identical over 8 bases. Germline V lookup: CDR1 SEHNR, CDR2 FQNEAQ (reference sequence). V was clipped by 5 bases and J by 4 bases; unmatched bases: 3. The CDR3 runs to 13 residues. The CDR3 loop is CASSPGLAETQYF. CDR3 nucleotide sequence: TGTGCCAGCAGCCCCGGACTAGCAGAGACCCAGTACTTC.

The CDR3 sequence: CASSQALSETQYF. The CDR3 DNA reads TGTGCCAGCAGCCAAGCCCTGAGTGAGACCCAGTACTTC. V and J are TRBV4-2 and TRBJ2-5; D ambiguous. Trimming stripped 1 base from V and 5 bases from J, with 8 bases between. The V gene's germline CDR1 is LGHNA and CDR2 YNFKEQ. This CDR3 contains 13 residues.

The rearrangement uses TRBV10-2 and TRBJ2-3, with D perhaps matching TRBD1 (6 bases). CDR3 size: 14 residues. The germline CDR1 and CDR2 sequences are WSHSY and SAAADI. V dropped 5 bases and J dropped 0 bases, with 9 bases sitting between them. The chain's CDR3 is CASSIGGSTDTQYF. CDR3 DNA: TGCGCCAGCAGTATAGGGGGTAGCACAGATACGCAGTATTTT.

The chain joins TRBV15 to TRBJ2-2, with a tentative D call TRBD2 (5 bases). The germline V and J ends were trimmed by 2 bases and 3 bases, with 7 bases remaining between them. In germline, CDR1 is LNHNV, CDR2 YYDKDF (reference sequence). The CDR3 is 14 amino acids. This CDR3 reads CATSRQEDTGELFF. The CDR3 DNA reads as TGTGCCACCAGCAGACAGGAGGACACCGGGGAGCTGTTTTTT.

This chain uses TRBV20-1 with TRBJ2-1; D unclear. Trimming left V 4 bases short and J 4 bases short, with 5 bases between. The V gene's germline CDR1 is DFQATT and CDR2 SNEGSKA (reference sequence). The CDR3 totals 11 residues. The CDR3 sequence: CSAMRYNEQFF. CDR3 coding DNA: TGCAGTGCTATGCGTTACAATGAGCAGTTCTTC.

The gene calls are TRBV5-1 and TRBJ1-4, with a tentative D call TRBD1 (6 bases). V was trimmed by 3 bases and J by 3 bases, leaving 15 bases between them. CDR3 length: 16 amino acids. Germline V lookup: CDR1 SGHRS, CDR2 YFSETQ. Here the CDR3 reads CASSSRGWAANEKLFF. In nucleotides, the CDR3 is TGCGCCAGCAGCTCAAGGGGGTGGGCTGCTAATGAAAAACTGTTTTTT.

The chain uses TRBV7-9 and TRBJ2-3, with 9 bases that match TRBD2. V was clipped by 5 bases and J by 3 bases; unmatched bases: 9. This CDR3 contains 16 residues. Per germline, CDR1 SEHNR and CDR2 FQNEAQ (reference sequence). The CDR3 is CASSTPLAGPTDTQYF. The CDR3 DNA reads TGTGCCAGCAGCACCCCTCTAGCGGGACCTACAGATACGCAGTATTTT.

V and J are TRBV15 and TRBJ2-7; D gene unclear. The length of the CDR3 is 13 residues. CDR1 and CDR2 from the germline V gene are LNHNV and YYDKDF (reference sequence). Trimming removed 5 bases at V and 3 bases at J, with 11 bases between. As DNA, the CDR3 is TGTGCCACCAGCTATCTTACTAACTACGAGCAGTACTTC. The encoded protein is CATSYLTNYEQYF.

The chain carries TRBV7-9 and TRBJ1-1; D is unclear. The CDR3 length is 12 residues. Per germline, CDR1 SEHNR and CDR2 FQNEAQ (reference sequence). Between the trimmed V and J ends, which lost 3 bases and 8 bases, there was a span of 10 bases. The CDR3 DNA reads TGTGCCAGCAGCTTTGAGGAGGACGAAGCTTTCTTT. Translated: CASSFEEDEAFF.

The rearrangement links TRBV11-2 to TRBJ2-7; tentative D call: TRBD2 (6 bases). V shed 2 bases and J shed 2 bases, with 13 bases lying between them. The CDR3 length is 15 residues. From germline, CDR1 is SGHAT and CDR2 FQNNGV. DNA for the CDR3: TGTGCCAGCAGCTTATCTAGCGCGTCGACCTACGAGCAGTACTTC. Its translation is CASSLSSASTYEQYF.

A few counts support this clone. The chain uses TRBV7-3 and TRBJ2-7; TRBD1 might be the D (6 bases). The CDR3 runs 19 residues. In germline, CDR1 is SGHTA, CDR2 FQGTGA. Between the trimmed V and J ends, which lost 2 bases and 3 bases, there was a span of 26 bases. Here the CDR3 reads CASSLGRGQGGFRGYEQYF. The CDR3 DNA sequence: TGTGCCAGCAGCTTAGGAAGAGGACAAGGGGGTTTTCGGGGCTACGAGCAGTACTTC.

On this clone: Other nucleotide sequences in the sample specify the same CDR3. V usage is TRBV4-3 and J usage is TRBJ1-1; 7 nucleotides agree with TRBD1. Per germline, CDR1 LGHNA and CDR2 YSLEER. There are 15 residues in the CDR3. Germline trimming cut 0 bases from V and 1 base from J; bases unmatched to any gene: 2. The CDR3 here is CASSQEGTANTEAFF. CDR3 nucleotides: TGCGCCAGCAGCCAAGAAGGGACAGCGAACACTGAAGCTTTCTTT.

Remarks on this clone: At one end, the junction sequence differs from germline, possibly due to a read error. This sequence joins TRBV5-8 and TRBJ1-2, with 7 bases that match TRBD1. Germline V gene sequence: CDR1 SGHTS, CDR2 YDEGEE. CDR3 length: 15 amino acids. The CDR3 reads CASSLGHRGNYGYTF. The CDR3 DNA reads TGCGCCAGCAGCTTGGGGCACAGGGGAAACTATGGCTACACCTTC.

V is TRBV5-6 and J is TRBJ2-4, with D uncertain. CDR1 and CDR2 from the germline V gene are SGHDT and YYEEEE. V was trimmed by 0 bases and J by 0 bases, leaving 10 bases between them. CDR3 length: 16 amino acids. In DNA form, the CDR3 reads TGTGCCAGCAGCTTGGCCCTGGGGATAGCCAAAAACATTCAGTACTTC. This sequence encodes CASSLALGIAKNIQYF.

V gene TRBV4-3 combines with J gene TRBJ1-5; D is undetermined. CDR3 size: 17 residues. V was cut by 1 base and J by 4 bases, with 17 bases left in between. The germline gives CDR1 LGHNA, CDR2 YSLEER. For the CDR3, the DNA is TGCGCCAGCAGCCAAGGGTGGGGTCCACTAACTAATCAGCCCCAGCATTTT. This codes for CASSQGWGPLTNQPQHF.

This clone was picked up a small number of times. V is TRBV6-5 and J is TRBJ1-2; 8 nucleotides match TRBD1. This CDR3 contains 15 residues. Trimming cost V 2 bases and J 4 bases; bases outside gene matches: 6. Germline CDR1 and CDR2: MNHEY and SVGAGI. The CDR3: CASSYEQGAGYGYTF. The DNA for the CDR3 is TGTGCCAGCAGTTACGAGCAGGGGGCTGGCTATGGCTACACCTTC.

The rearrangement joins TRBV6-1 to TRBJ2-2, with D unresolved. V was pared by 0 bases and J by 0 bases, with 8 bases between. The length of the CDR3 is 16 residues. Per germline, CDR1 MNHNS and CDR2 SASEGT. The CDR3 is CASSEADRANTGELFF. The CDR3 nucleotides read TGTGCCAGCAGTGAAGCAGACCGCGCGAACACCGGGGAGCTGTTTTTT.

The chain links TRBV27 to TRBJ2-7, with TRBD2 identical over 16 bases. The trim removed 5 bases at V and 0 bases at J, leaving 7 bases unmatched. Germline assignment: CDR1 MNHEY and CDR2 SMNVEV (reference sequence). CDR3 length: 18 amino acids. CDR3 in amino acids: CASSPGTSGGVLSYEQYF. DNA for the CDR3: TGTGCCAGCAGTCCCGGGACTAGCGGGGGGGTACTCTCCTACGAGCAGTACTTC.

The rearrangement uses TRBV11-2 and TRBJ1-1; no clear D gene. Germline CDR1 SGHAT, CDR2 FQNNGV. With 2 bases removed from V and 5 bases from J, the gap between germline ends came to 9 bases. The CDR3 spans 13 residues. For the CDR3, the DNA is TGTGCCAGCAGCTTATTTCCCGAAACTGAAGCTTTCTTT. Translation gives CASSLFPETEAFF.

This clone was recorded only once. The chain recombines TRBV9 with TRBJ2-1; D call uncertain. V gave up 4 bases and J gave up 6 bases, with 14 bases separating them. The V gene's germline CDR1 is SGDLS and CDR2 YYNGEE. CDR3 size: 14 residues. CDR3 DNA sequence: TGTGCCAGCAGCCCCGGCGCCCTCGGCAATGAGCAGTTCTTC. Protein sequence: CASSPGALGNEQFF.